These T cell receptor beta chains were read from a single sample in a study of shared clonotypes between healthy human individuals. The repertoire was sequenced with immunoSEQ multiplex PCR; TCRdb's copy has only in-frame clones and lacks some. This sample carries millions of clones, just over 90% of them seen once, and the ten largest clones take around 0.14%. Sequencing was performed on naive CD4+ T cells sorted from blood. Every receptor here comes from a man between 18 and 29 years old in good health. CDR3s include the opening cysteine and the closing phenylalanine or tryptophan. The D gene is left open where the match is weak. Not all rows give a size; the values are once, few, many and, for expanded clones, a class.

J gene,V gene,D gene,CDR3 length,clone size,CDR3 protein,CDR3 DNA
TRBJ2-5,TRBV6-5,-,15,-,CASSYSTQPLGTQYF,TGTGCCAGCAGTTACTCGACACAGCCTCTCGGGACCCAGTACTTC
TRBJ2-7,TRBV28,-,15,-,CASSLYSQGRPEQYF,TGTGCCAGCAGTTTATACTCCCAAGGGCGCCCCGAGCAGTACTTC
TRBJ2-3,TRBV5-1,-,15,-,CASSWGSVEEDTQYF,TGCGCCAGCAGCTGGGGGTCGGTCGAGGAGGATACGCAGTATTTT
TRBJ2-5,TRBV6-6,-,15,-,CASSPSGQSQETQYF,TGTGCCAGCAGTCCCTCCGGACAATCCCAAGAGACCCAGTACTTC
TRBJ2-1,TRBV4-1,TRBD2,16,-,CASSQVASGAYNEQFF,TGCGCCAGCAGCCAAGTCGCTAGCGGGGCTTACAATGAGCAGTTCTTC
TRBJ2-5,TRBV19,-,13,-,CASSRRVQETQYF,TGTGCCAGTAGTAGACGGGTCCAAGAGACCCAGTACTTC
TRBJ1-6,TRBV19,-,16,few,CASSIGGRLKNSPLHF,TGTGCCAGTAGTATAGGGGGACGCCTTAAAAATTCACCCCTCCACTTT
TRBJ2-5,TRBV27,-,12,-,CASSFLQETQYF,TGTGCCAGCAGTTTTCTTCAAGAGACCCAGTACTTC
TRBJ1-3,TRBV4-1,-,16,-,CASSLYSGNSGNTIYF,TGCGCCAGCAGCCTCTACTCAGGAAACTCTGGAAACACCATATATTTT
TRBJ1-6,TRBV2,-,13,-,CASSEPVREPLHF,TGTGCCAGCAGTGAACCGGTTCGCGAGCCCCTCCACTTT
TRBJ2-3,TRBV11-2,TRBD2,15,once,CASSPLSGATDTQYF,TGTGCCAGCAGTCCGCTTAGCGGGGCCACCGATACGCAGTATTTT
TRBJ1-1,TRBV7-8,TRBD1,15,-,CASSSPGQRNTEAFF,TGTGCCAGCAGCTCCCCGGGACAGCGTAACACTGAAGCTTTCTTT
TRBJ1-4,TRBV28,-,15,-,CASTLGGATNEKLFF,TGTGCCAGCACCCTGGGGGGGGCAACTAATGAAAAACTGTTTTTT
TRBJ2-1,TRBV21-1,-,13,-,CASSKERPPPLLF,TGTGCCAGCAGCAAGGAGCGGCCCCCGCCTTTGCTCTTC
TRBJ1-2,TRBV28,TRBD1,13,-,CASSLWTGKGYTF,TGTGCCAGCAGTTTATGGACAGGGAAAGGCTACACCTTC
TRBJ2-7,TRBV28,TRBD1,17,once,CASSLLLYRGESYEQYF,TGTGCCAGCAGTTTACTTCTTTACAGGGGGGAAAGCTACGAGCAGTACTTC
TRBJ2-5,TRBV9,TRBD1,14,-,CASSGVQGSKTQYF,TGTGCCAGCAGCGGGGTACAGGGGTCCAAGACCCAGTACTTC
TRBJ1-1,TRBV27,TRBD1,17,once,CASSLSFYRGRDTEAFF,TGTGCCAGCAGTTTATCGTTTTACAGGGGGAGGGACACTGAAGCTTTCTTT
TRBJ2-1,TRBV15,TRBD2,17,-,CATSRETSGRPYNEQFF,TGTGCCACCAGCAGAGAAACTAGCGGGAGACCCTACAATGAGCAGTTCTTC
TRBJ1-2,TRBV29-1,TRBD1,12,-,CSVENAGGAYTF,TGCAGCGTGGAAAATGCAGGGGGCGCCTACACCTTC
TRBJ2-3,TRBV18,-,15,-,CASSPTGVGTDTQYF,TGTGCCAGCTCACCGACGGGAGTGGGGACAGATACGCAGTATTTT
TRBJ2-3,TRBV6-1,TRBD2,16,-,CASSELGLAGANTQYF,TGTGCCAGCAGTGAATTAGGGCTAGCGGGGGCCAATACGCAGTATTTT
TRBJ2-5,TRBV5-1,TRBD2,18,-,CASSPGASGRADGKTQYF,TGCGCCAGCAGCCCTGGGGCTAGCGGGAGGGCCGATGGGAAGACCCAGTACTTC
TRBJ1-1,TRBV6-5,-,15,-,CASSYSASTGTEAFF,TGTGCCAGCAGTTACTCGGCCTCAACAGGCACTGAAGCTTTCTTT
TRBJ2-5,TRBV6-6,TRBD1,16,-,CASSYSPGQNKETQYF,TGTGCCAGCAGTTACTCTCCGGGACAGAATAAAGAGACCCAGTACTTC
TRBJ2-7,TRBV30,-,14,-,CAWGRQSGAYEQYF,TGTGCCTGGGGGAGACAGTCCGGCGCCTACGAGCAGTACTTC
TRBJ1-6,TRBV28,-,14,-,CASSTTADNSPLHF,TGTGCCAGCAGCACGACAGCTGATAATTCACCCCTCCACTTT
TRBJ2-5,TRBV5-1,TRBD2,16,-,CASSLFSGGYQETQYF,TGCGCCAGCAGCTTGTTTTCGGGGGGGTACCAAGAGACCCAGTACTTC
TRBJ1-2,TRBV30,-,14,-,CAWSGTPSLGGYTF,TGTGCCTGGAGTGGTACTCCGTCCCTTGGCGGCTACACCTTC
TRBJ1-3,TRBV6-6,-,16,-,CASSSHLQVGGNTIYF,TGTGCCAGCAGTTCACACCTCCAGGTGGGAGGAAACACCATATATTTT
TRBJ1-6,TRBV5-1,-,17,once,CASSLVGLGDQNSPLHF,TGCGCCAGCAGCTTGGTTGGGTTGGGGGACCAAAATTCACCCCTCCACTTT
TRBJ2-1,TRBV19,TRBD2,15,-,CASSGTSGIYNEQFF,TGTGCCAGTAGCGGGACTAGCGGAATCTACAATGAGCAGTTCTTC
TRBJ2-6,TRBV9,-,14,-,CASSRTSGANVLTF,TGTGCCAGCAGCAGGACCTCTGGGGCCAACGTCCTGACTTTC
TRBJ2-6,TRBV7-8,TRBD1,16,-,CASMGQGSSGANVLTF,TGTGCCAGTATGGGACAGGGATCGTCTGGGGCCAACGTCCTGACTTTC
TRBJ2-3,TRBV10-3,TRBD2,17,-,CAISESISGGGTDTQYF,TGTGCCATCAGTGAGTCGATAAGCGGGGGAGGCACAGATACGCAGTATTTT
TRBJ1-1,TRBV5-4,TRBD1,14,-,CASSRTGQNTEAFF,TGTGCCAGCAGCCGGACAGGGCAGAACACTGAAGCTTTCTTT
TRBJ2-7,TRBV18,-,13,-,CASSQVGLGEQYF,TGTGCCAGCTCACAGGTAGGATTGGGGGAGCAGTACTTC
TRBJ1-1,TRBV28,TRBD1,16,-,CASSLSTGQWNTEAFF,TGTGCCAGCAGTTTATCGACGGGACAGTGGAACACTGAAGCTTTCTTT